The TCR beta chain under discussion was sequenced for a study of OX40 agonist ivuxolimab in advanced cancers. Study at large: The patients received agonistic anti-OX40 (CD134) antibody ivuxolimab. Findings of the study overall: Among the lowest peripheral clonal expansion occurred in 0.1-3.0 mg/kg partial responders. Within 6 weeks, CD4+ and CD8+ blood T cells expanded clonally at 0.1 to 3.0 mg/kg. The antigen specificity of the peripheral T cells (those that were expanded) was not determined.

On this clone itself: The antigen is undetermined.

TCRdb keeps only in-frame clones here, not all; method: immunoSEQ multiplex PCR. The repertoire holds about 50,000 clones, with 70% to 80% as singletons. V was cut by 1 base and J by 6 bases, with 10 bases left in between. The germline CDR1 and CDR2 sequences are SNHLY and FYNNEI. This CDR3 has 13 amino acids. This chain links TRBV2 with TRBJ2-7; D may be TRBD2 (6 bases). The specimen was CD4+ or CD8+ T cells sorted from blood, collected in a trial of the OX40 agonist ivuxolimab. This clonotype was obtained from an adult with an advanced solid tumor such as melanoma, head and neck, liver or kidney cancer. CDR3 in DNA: TGTGCCAGCAGTGAAGTTGGAGGGTCCGAGCAGTACTTC. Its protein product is CASSEVGGSEQYF.